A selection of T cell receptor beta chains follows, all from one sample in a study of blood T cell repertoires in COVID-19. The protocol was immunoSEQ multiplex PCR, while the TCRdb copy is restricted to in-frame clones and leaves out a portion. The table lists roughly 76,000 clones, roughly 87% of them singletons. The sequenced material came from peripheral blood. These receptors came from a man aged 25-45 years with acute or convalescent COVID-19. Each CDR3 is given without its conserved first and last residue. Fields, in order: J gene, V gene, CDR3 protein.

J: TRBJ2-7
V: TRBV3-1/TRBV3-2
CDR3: ASSQVTSGRPYEQY

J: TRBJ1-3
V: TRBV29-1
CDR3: SVGGVGAGSGNTIY

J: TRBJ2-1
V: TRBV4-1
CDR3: ASSQEASFDEQF

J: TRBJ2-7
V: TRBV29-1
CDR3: SVSGTGEYEQY

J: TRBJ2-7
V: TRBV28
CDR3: ASSLPGSYEQY

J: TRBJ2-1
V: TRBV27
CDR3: ASSLSVSGSYNEQF

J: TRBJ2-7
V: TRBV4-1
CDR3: ASSQEVGQDKYEQY

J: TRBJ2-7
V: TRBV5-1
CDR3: ASSWGQDYEQY

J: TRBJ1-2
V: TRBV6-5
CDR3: ASRGGQGRDGYT

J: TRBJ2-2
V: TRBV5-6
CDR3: ASSLRRGGELF

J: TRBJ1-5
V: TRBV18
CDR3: ASSPMGLQPQH

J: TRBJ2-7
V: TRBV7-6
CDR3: ASSQRLAATYEQY

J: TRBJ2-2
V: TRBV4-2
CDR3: ASSQEGDLNTGELF

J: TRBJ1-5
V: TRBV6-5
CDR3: ASSLSIGSQPQH

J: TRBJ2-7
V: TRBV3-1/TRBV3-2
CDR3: ASSLRGNSYHEQY

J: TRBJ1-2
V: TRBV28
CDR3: ATQGYGYT

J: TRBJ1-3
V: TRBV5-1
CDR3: ASSSGRQGSGNTIY

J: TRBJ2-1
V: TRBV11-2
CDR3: ASSFSGKNEQF

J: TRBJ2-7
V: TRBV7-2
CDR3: ASSPKVSPGYEQY

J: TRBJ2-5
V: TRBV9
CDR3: ASSGGESPETQY

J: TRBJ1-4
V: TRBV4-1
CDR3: ASSQTNWVAEKLF

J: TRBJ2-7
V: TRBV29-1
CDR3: SVDGTGSHEQY

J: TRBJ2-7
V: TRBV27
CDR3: ASSTRQVLTYEQY

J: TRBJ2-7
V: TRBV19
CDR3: ASSTQTSGENPYEQY

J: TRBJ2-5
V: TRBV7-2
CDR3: ASSPPGGTWWETQY

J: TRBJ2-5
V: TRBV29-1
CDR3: SVERIAGSQGQETQY

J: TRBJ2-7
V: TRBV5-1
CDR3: ASSRGDGQVQY

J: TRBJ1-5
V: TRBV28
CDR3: ASSGGQGRGNQPQH

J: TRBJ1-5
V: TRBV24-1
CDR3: ATSESGTGVGGGNQPQH

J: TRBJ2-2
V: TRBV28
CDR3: ASSGQGVITGELF

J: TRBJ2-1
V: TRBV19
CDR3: ASSISLASGTYNEQF

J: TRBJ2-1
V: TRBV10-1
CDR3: ASGAGGLNEQF

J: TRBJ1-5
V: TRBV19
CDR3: ASSPWTGASNQPQH

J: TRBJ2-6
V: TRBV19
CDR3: ASTPESSGANVLT

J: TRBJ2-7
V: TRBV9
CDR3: ASSPRDRDLHEQY

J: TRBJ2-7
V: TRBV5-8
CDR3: ASSHLGGRVYEQY

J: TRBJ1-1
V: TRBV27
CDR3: ASSSGQGAF

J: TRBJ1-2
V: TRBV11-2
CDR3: ASSPGQGIPNYGYT

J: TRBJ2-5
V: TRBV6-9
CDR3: ASSYGETQY

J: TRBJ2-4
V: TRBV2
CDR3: ASSEERDGAKNIQY

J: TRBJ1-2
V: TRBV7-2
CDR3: ASSQTRDSYGYT

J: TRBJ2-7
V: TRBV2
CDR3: ASSDSSGKNEQY

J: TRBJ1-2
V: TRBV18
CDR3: ASSPTPNYGYT

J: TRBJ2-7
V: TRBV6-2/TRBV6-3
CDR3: ASSSGLAGSYEQY

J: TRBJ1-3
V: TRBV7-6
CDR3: ASSSPLLDSGNTIY

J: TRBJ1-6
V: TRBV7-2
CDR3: ASSLPGQGYNSPLH

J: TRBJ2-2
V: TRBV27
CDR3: ASSFSRGATGELF

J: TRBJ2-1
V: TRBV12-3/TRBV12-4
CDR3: ASSVHSGNEQF

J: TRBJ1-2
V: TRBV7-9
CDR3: ASSSTGQGVNGYT

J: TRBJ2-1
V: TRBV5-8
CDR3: ASSFYRGESYNEQF

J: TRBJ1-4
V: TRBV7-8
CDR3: ASTRPQGREKLF

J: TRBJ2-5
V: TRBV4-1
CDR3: ASSHGQLAGEETQY

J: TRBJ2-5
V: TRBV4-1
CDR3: ASSQGGGGSSQY

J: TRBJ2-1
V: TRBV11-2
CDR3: ASRSFYNEQF

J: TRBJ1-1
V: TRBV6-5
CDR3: ASSSPGGGRDTEAF